Shown below are 24 T cell receptor beta chains from a single sample sequenced in a study of blood T cell repertoires in COVID-19. Sequenced by immunoSEQ multiplex PCR; TCRdb stores in-frame clones only, minus some. This table has 150,000 or so clones, around 82% appearing once. Sequencing used PBMCs or T cells enriched from blood (not recorded which). Source of these receptors: a man aged 55 to 69 who had recovered from COVID-19.

This clone came up a few times. The chain has TRBV2 and TRBJ2-7; TRBD1 matches at 9 bases. The CDR3 covers 13 residues. The V segment lost 4 bases and the J segment 4 bases; nucleotides outside the gene matches: 2. Germline CDR1 reads SNHLY; CDR2 reads FYNNEI. CDR3 sequence (DNA): TGTGCCAGCAGTGTGGACAGGGGATACGAGCAGTACTTC. Protein: CASSVDRGYEQYF.

J is TRBJ2-2 and V is TRBV19; 16 nucleotides line up with TRBD2. CDR1 LNHDA and CDR2 SQIVND come from the germline V gene (reference sequence). The J segment lost 3 bases and the V segment lost 7 bases, leaving 17 bases of the junction unmatched. CDR3 length: 21 amino acids. The DNA for the CDR3 is TGTGCCAGTATTTTCGTGGGACTAGCGGGGGGGACCTTGGGCGACACCGGGGAGCTGTTTTTT. Translation gives CASIFVGLAGGTLGDTGELFF.

The chain links TRBV28 to TRBJ1-5; D ambiguous. Germline CDR1 reads MDHEN; CDR2 reads SYDVKM. This CDR3 is 17 amino acids long. Deletions cut 4 bases from V and 2 bases from J, with 18 bases between. The chain's CDR3 is CASSSRIQSVGNQPQHF. The CDR3 region has the DNA TGTGCCAGCAGTTCCCGGATACAGTCGGTGGGCAATCAGCCCCAGCATTTT.

In its sample, this clone was seen once. The V call is TRBV11-3, the J call TRBJ2-2, with D perhaps matching TRBD1 (6 bases). The length of the CDR3 is 17 residues. Germline V gene data show CDR1 as SGHNT and CDR2 as YENEEA. The V end was cut by 5 bases, the J end by 0 bases, with 16 bases between. CDR3 sequence reads: CASSRYWTVTNTGELFF. Here the CDR3 DNA reads TGTGCCAGCAGCCGATACTGGACAGTGACGAACACCGGGGAGCTGTTTTTT.

The genes are TRBV28 and TRBJ1-5, with a tentative D call TRBD1 (5 bases). Germline loops: CDR1 MDHEN, CDR2 SYDVKM. The CDR3 is made up of 16 amino acids. V shed 6 bases and J shed 1 base, with 16 bases lying between them. The CDR3 reads CASRSDLAGSNQPQHF. CDR3 coding DNA: TGTGCCAGCAGATCTGATTTGGCAGGGAGCAATCAGCCCCAGCATTTT.

Only a few counts were recorded for this clone. V and J are TRBV19 and TRBJ1-5, with 8 bases matching TRBD1. Germline assignment: CDR1 LNHDA and CDR2 SQIVND (reference sequence). Losses at the gene ends were 5 bases for V and 7 bases for J; bases not matched to a gene: 7. CDR3 length equals 14 residues. DNA for the CDR3: TGTGCCAGTAGTCCAGGACAGGGATTCCAGCCCCAGCATTTT. It translates to CASSPGQGFQPQHF.

The chain employs TRBV19 and TRBJ2-2; weak D call: TRBD1 (5 bases). In germline, CDR1 is LNHDA, CDR2 SQIVND (reference sequence). The V and J ends lost 1 base and 6 bases respectively, with 12 bases between them. The CDR3 runs to 15 residues. The CDR3 sequence is CASSIGQGLAGELFF. The CDR3 DNA reads TGTGCCAGTAGTATAGGGCAGGGTTTGGCCGGGGAGCTGTTTTTT.

The J gene is TRBJ1-2, the V gene TRBV19, with 8 nucleotides matching TRBD1. There are 13 residues in the CDR3. From germline, CDR1 is LNHDA and CDR2 SQIVND (reference sequence). Losses at the gene ends were 4 bases for V and 8 bases for J; bases not matched to a gene: 6. CDR3 in amino acids: CASSTGTGRGYTF. CDR3 in DNA: TGTGCCAGTAGTACCGGGACAGGCCGCGGCTACACCTTC.

A few counts support this clone. The CDR3 spells CASQSQMNTEAFF. In DNA form, the CDR3 reads TGTGCCAGTCAATCACAAATGAACACTGAAGCTTTCTTT. This chain uses TRBV19 with TRBJ1-1, with unresolved D. The V and J ends lost 8 bases and 0 bases respectively, with 10 bases between them. The germline V gene has CDR1 LNHDA and CDR2 SQIVND (reference sequence). CDR3 size: 13 residues.

The chain couples TRBV19 to TRBJ2-2; tentatively, D is TRBD2 (6 bases). CDR3 length equals 13 residues. Trimming took 5 bases from V and 6 from J, leaving 10 bases between them. Per germline, CDR1 LNHDA and CDR2 SQIVND (reference sequence). DNA for the CDR3: TGTGCCAGTAGTCCGGGACTTGCCGGGGAGCTGTTTTTT. Protein sequence: CASSPGLAGELFF.

The chain links TRBV24-1 to TRBJ1-5, with a tentative D call TRBD1 (6 bases). The germline V and J ends were trimmed by 7 bases and 3 bases, with 12 bases remaining between them. The CDR3 has 14 amino acids. The germline gives CDR1 KGHDR, CDR2 SFDVKD. The DNA of the CDR3 is TGTGCCACCAGGCAGACAGGACTCAATCAGCCCCAGCATTTT. Its translation is CATRQTGLNQPQHF.

The chain is built from TRBV6-5 and TRBJ1-1; 7 bases match TRBD1. The CDR3 has 14 amino acids. Trimming took 6 bases from V and 3 from J; bases not matched to a gene: 7. The germline CDR1 and CDR2 sequences are MNHEY and SVGAGI. The CDR3 loop is CASSLTGRYTEAFF. DNA of the CDR3: TGTGCCAGCAGCCTGACAGGGAGGTACACTGAAGCTTTCTTT.

The chain joins TRBV5-1 to TRBJ1-2; 11 bases line up with TRBD1. Trimming took 3 bases from V and 4 from J; bases not matched to a gene: 2. Germline assignment: CDR1 SGHRS and CDR2 YFSETQ. The CDR3 has 14 amino acids. The CDR3 region is CASSSGTGGYGYTF. The CDR3 nucleotides read TGCGCCAGCAGCTCGGGGACAGGGGGCTATGGCTACACCTTC.

The chain employs TRBV19 and TRBJ2-7, with D possibly TRBD1 on 6 matching bases. The CDR3 is 14 amino acids. CDR1 is LNHDA, CDR2 SQIVND, per germline (reference sequence). V lost 5 bases to trimming and J lost 0 bases, with 11 bases between them. The CDR3 spells CASSLQGDSYEQYF. The CDR3 region has the DNA TGTGCCAGTAGTCTACAGGGTGACTCCTACGAGCAGTACTTC.

A few counts support this clone. The rearrangement joins TRBV12-3 or TRBV12-4 to TRBJ1-1; D unresolved. V was trimmed by 4 bases and J by 1 base, leaving 7 bases between them. The CDR3 runs 13 residues. Here the CDR3 reads CASSSGGNTEAFF. The CDR3 DNA sequence: TGTGCCAGCAGTTCAGGAGGGAACACTGAAGCTTTCTTT.

The gene calls are TRBV7-9 and TRBJ2-7, with 10 bases that match TRBD1. This CDR3 has 15 residues. In germline, CDR1 is SEHNR, CDR2 FQNEAQ (reference sequence). V lost 4 bases, J lost 4 bases, and 7 bases stayed unmatched. CDR3 protein: CASSSEGQGRYEQYF. DNA of the CDR3: TGTGCCAGCAGCTCAGAGGGACAGGGGAGATACGAGCAGTACTTC.

The chain has TRBV4-1 and TRBJ2-3; 8 nucleotides agree with TRBD2. From germline, CDR1 is MGHRA and CDR2 YSYEKL. This CDR3 comprises 15 residues. Trimming at V came to 3 bases and at J to 4 bases, leaving 6 bases not matched to a gene. The CDR3 DNA is TGCGCCAGCAGCCAGGCGGGAGGTCGGGCAGATACGCAGTATTTT. Translating gives CASSQAGGRADTQYF.

This chain links TRBV11-3 with TRBJ2-1; 14 bases align to TRBD2. The J segment lost 7 bases and the V segment lost 1 base, leaving 12 bases of the junction unmatched. The V gene's germline CDR1 is SGHNT and CDR2 YENEEA. The CDR3 is 19 amino acids. The CDR3 bases are TGTGCCAGCAGCTTAGCGGTTCACGGGACTAGCGGGAGTATTAATGAGCAGTTCTTC. This gives the protein CASSLAVHGTSGSINEQFF.

This chain links TRBV6-5 with TRBJ2-7; D remains unclear. Germline-derived CDR1 and CDR2 are MNHEY and SVGAGI. Trimming cost V 4 bases and J 3 bases, with 16 bases left between them. There are 15 residues in the CDR3. CDR3 nucleotide sequence: TGTGCCAGCAGTTCAGGATTTGCCAAGGTCTACGAGCAGTACTTC. It encodes CASSSGFAKVYEQYF.

This clone was detected only a few times. This rearrangement joins TRBV28 to TRBJ1-5, with 8 nucleotides matching TRBD1. V shed 6 bases, J shed 0 bases, and the junction held 10 bases outside the gene matches. CDR1 is MDHEN, CDR2 SYDVKM, per germline. The CDR3 totals 17 residues. CDR3 in DNA: TGTGCCAGCAGGGGTGGACAGGGCACGTATAGCAATCAGCCCCAGCATTTT. It encodes CASRGGQGTYSNQPQHF.

V and J are TRBV9 and TRBJ2-1; 9 nucleotides agree with TRBD2. After removal of 0 bases from V and 2 bases from J, the junction contained 12 bases not matched to a gene. Germline V gene lookup returns CDR1 SGDLS and CDR2 YYNGEE. This CDR3 region has 19 residues. As DNA, the CDR3 is TGTGCCAGCAGCGTAGTCCCCCTGGGGGCTAGCGGGACCTACAATGAGCAGTTCTTC. Its protein is CASSVVPLGASGTYNEQFF.

The gene calls are TRBV7-9 and TRBJ1-5; D not resolved. The CDR3 is made up of 15 amino acids. Germline CDR1 is SEHNR and CDR2 is FQNEAQ (reference sequence). V dropped 8 bases and J dropped 7 bases, with 21 bases sitting between them. CDR3 in amino acids: CASQQSGGIKQPQHF. The CDR3 DNA follows: TGTGCCAGCCAGCAGTCGGGAGGTATTAAGCAGCCCCAGCATTTT.

The gene calls are TRBV6-1 and TRBJ2-2; 8 bases match TRBD2. The V and J ends lost 3 bases and 0 bases, in that order; junction bases with no gene match: 3. Germline CDR1 and CDR2: MNHNS and SASEGT. The CDR3 totals 16 residues. Here the CDR3 DNA reads TGTGCCAGCAGTGACTGGGGACTAGCGAACACCGGGGAGCTGTTTTTT. Protein product: CASSDWGLANTGELFF.

DNA for the CDR3: TGTGCCAGCAGCTGGGGCAGGACGTTGAGCAATCAGCCCCAGCATTTT. Its protein product is CASSWGRTLSNQPQHF. This chain joins TRBV7-8 and TRBJ1-5, with D perhaps TRBD1 (5 bases). Germline V gene lookup returns CDR1 SGHVS and CDR2 FQNEAQ. Between the trimmed V and J ends, which lost 4 bases and 1 base, there was a span of 14 bases. The CDR3 length is 16 residues.